Below are 27 T cell receptor beta chains sequenced from a single sample in a study of T cell responses to AZD1222 COVID-19 vaccine. Sequenced by immunoSEQ multiplex PCR; TCRdb stores in-frame clones only, minus some. The data show 100,000 to 150,000 clones, roughly nine tenths seen once. The sequenced sample was peripheral blood, obtained on day 0 of AZD1222 vaccination. The source is an adult in good health.

V gene TRBV7-9 combines with J gene TRBJ1-1; D remains unclear. CDR3 length: 13 residues. V was shortened by 4 bases and J by 0 bases, with 6 bases between the two germline ends. Germline V gene data show CDR1 as SEHNR and CDR2 as FQNEAQ (reference sequence). This CDR3 is CASSSSMNTEAFF. In DNA form, the CDR3 reads TGTGCCAGCAGCTCTTCTATGAACACTGAAGCTTTCTTT.

The chain links TRBV3-1 (or the pseudogene TRBV3-2) to TRBJ1-5, with D hard to call. The CDR3 runs 14 residues. The germline V gene has CDR1 LGHDT and CDR2 YNNKEL (reference sequence). The germline V and J ends were trimmed by 1 base and 2 bases, with 6 bases remaining between them. CDR3 loop: CASSQGSGNQPQHF. CDR3 nucleotides: TGTGCCAGCAGCCAAGGGTCGGGCAATCAGCCCCAGCATTTT.

The chain has TRBV9 and TRBJ2-2; D unresolved. Trimming left V 0 bases short and J 4 bases short, with 10 bases between. Per the germline V gene, CDR1 is SGDLS and CDR2 is YYNGEE. The CDR3 is 15 residues long. DNA of the CDR3: TGTGCCAGCAGCGTAGAGGTAACCAGCACCGGGGAGCTGTTTTTT. This codes for CASSVEVTSTGELFF.

The chain has TRBV3-1 (or the pseudogene TRBV3-2) and TRBJ1-6, with D uncertain. The germline V and J ends were trimmed by 0 bases and 11 bases, with 14 bases remaining between them. This CDR3 has 15 amino acids. Per germline, CDR1 LGHDT and CDR2 YNNKEL (reference sequence). In DNA, the CDR3 is TGTGCCAGCAGCCAAGAAGGGCAGTCGCGGACACCCCTCCACTTT. It codes for CASSQEGQSRTPLHF.

This chain connects TRBV30 to TRBJ2-5, with D possibly being TRBD2 (5 bases). The CDR3 covers 12 residues. Per the germline V gene, CDR1 is GTSNPN and CDR2 is SVGIG (reference sequence). The ends were cut back, 2 bases at V and 4 bases at J, with 8 bases in the middle. The CDR3 is CAWSTSGETQYF. The DNA of the CDR3 is TGTGCCTGGAGTACCAGCGGAGAGACCCAGTACTTC.

V and J are TRBV19 and TRBJ1-2, with D hard to call. Germline-derived CDR1 and CDR2 are LNHDA and SQIVND (reference sequence). This CDR3 spans 12 amino acids. The V end was cut by 1 base, the J end by 5 bases, with 5 bases between. CDR3 residues: CASSIGPYGYTF. The CDR3 region has the DNA TGTGCCAGTAGTATAGGGCCTTATGGCTACACCTTC.

This sequence joins TRBV5-4 and TRBJ1-1; D remains unclear. CDR3 length: 12 residues. Germline assignment: CDR1 SGHNT and CDR2 YYREEE (reference sequence). The germline V and J ends were trimmed by 3 bases and 1 base, with 4 bases remaining between them. The CDR3 sequence: CASSSGNTEAFF. DNA of the CDR3: TGTGCCAGCAGCTCGGGGAACACTGAAGCTTTCTTT.

This chain connects TRBV6-5 to TRBJ2-7, with D maybe TRBD1 (5 bases). The CDR3 spans 14 residues. The V and J ends lost 0 bases and 1 base respectively, with 7 bases between them. The V gene's germline CDR1 is MNHEY and CDR2 SVGAGI. CDR3: CASSYSTASYEQYF. The CDR3 region has the DNA TGTGCCAGCAGTTACTCGACAGCGTCCTACGAGCAGTACTTC.

This chain uses TRBV19 with TRBJ2-7, with 8 nucleotides matching TRBD1. Trimming took 5 bases from V and 3 from J; bases not matched to a gene: 6. This CDR3 region has 14 residues. CDR1 is LNHDA, CDR2 SQIVND, per germline (reference sequence). The CDR3 coding sequence is TGTGCCAGTAGTTTTTCCGGACAGGGCTACGAGCAGTACTTC. Residues: CASSFSGQGYEQYF. The variable domain in full, completed from reference TRBV19 and TRBJ2-7, reads DGGITQSPKYLFRKEGQNVTLSCEQNLNHDAMYWYRQDPGQGLRLIYYSQIVNDFQKGDIAEGYSVSREKKESFPLTVTSAQKNPTAFYLCASSFSGQGYEQYFGPGTRLTVT.

V usage is TRBV7-9 and J usage is TRBJ1-5; 7 nucleotides match TRBD1. This CDR3 has 14 amino acids. V shed 5 bases, J shed 9 bases, and the junction held 10 bases outside the gene matches. Germline V lookup: CDR1 SEHNR, CDR2 FQNEAQ (reference sequence). In DNA, the CDR3 is TGTGCCAGCAGCCCAGACAGGGCCACTGGGCCCCAGCATTTT. Amino acid sequence: CASSPDRATGPQHF.

This chain connects TRBV5-1 to TRBJ2-2; D is uncertain. CDR1 SGHRS and CDR2 YFSETQ come from the germline V gene. The ends were cut back, 5 bases at V and 2 bases at J, with 10 bases in the middle. CDR3 length: 14 residues. DNA for the CDR3: TGCGCCAGCAGTCCCGGCGGAAACACCGGGGAGCTGTTTTTT. Protein product: CASSPGGNTGELFF.

This chain connects TRBV6-1 to TRBJ2-7; TRBD1 aligns across 9 bases. The germline gives CDR1 MNHNS, CDR2 SASEGT. The CDR3 consists of 18 residues. The trim removed 4 bases at V and 0 bases at J, leaving 13 bases unmatched. The CDR3 DNA is TGTGCCAGCAGTGCAATACAGGGGGCCTTCTTCATCTCCTACGAGCAGTACTTC. It specifies CASSAIQGAFFISYEQYF.

This chain uses TRBV5-5 with TRBJ2-5, with TRBD1 matching 10 bases. The J segment lost 3 bases and the V segment lost 4 bases, leaving 9 bases of the junction unmatched. CDR1 and CDR2 from the germline V gene are SGHKS and YYEKEE (reference sequence). This CDR3 is 16 amino acids long. The DNA of the CDR3 is TGTGCCAGCAGCCTCCCGTTCGGGACAGGGGAAGAGACCCAGTACTTC. Translation gives CASSLPFGTGEETQYF.

In this sample, this clone turned up once. The chain recombines TRBV18 with TRBJ1-2; D not certain. The germline V gene has CDR1 KGHSH and CDR2 LQKENI. This CDR3 contains 14 residues. V was shortened by 6 bases and J by 0 bases, with 11 bases between the two germline ends. CDR3 nucleotides: TGTGCCAGCTCCCAGTCCAAGCCTAACTATGGCTACACCTTC. It translates to CASSQSKPNYGYTF.

This sequence joins TRBV6-5 and TRBJ2-1; a weak D match, TRBD2 (5 bases). Trimming cost V 6 bases and J 7 bases, with 7 bases left between them. This CDR3 has 11 residues. Germline CDR1 and CDR2: MNHEY and SVGAGI. The CDR3 protein is CASSSGNEQFF. CDR3 nucleotides: TGTGCCAGCAGCTCGGGGAATGAGCAGTTCTTC.

The V gene is TRBV5-6, the J gene TRBJ1-5; D not certain. Looked up from germline, CDR1 is SGHDT and CDR2 is YYEEEE. Trimming left V 1 base short and J 5 bases short, with 13 bases between. The CDR3 runs to 15 residues. The CDR3 DNA is TGTGCCAGCAGCTTGATTTCCCGGGATGATCAGCCCCAGCATTTT. It is translated as CASSLISRDDQPQHF.

V is TRBV28 and J is TRBJ2-7; D gene unclear. The CDR3 is 13 residues long. Per the germline V gene, CDR1 is MDHEN and CDR2 is SYDVKM. The V gene lost 3 bases and the J gene lost 1 base, with 7 bases spanning the gap. In DNA form, the CDR3 reads TGTGCCAGCAGTTTCTCTCCTTCCTACGAGCAGTACTTC. Translated, it gives CASSFSPSYEQYF.

The V gene is TRBV19, the J gene TRBJ1-1; D gene ambiguous. Between the trimmed V and J ends, which lost 1 base and 4 bases, there was a span of 4 bases. The CDR3 is 12 residues long. Germline assignment: CDR1 LNHDA and CDR2 SQIVND (reference sequence). CDR3 in DNA: TGTGCCAGTAGTATAGGTCTCACTGAAGCTTTCTTT. It yields the protein CASSIGLTEAFF.

The gene calls are TRBV28 and TRBJ2-7; D is unclear. Germline-derived CDR1 and CDR2 are MDHEN and SYDVKM. There are 12 residues in the CDR3. The V end was cut by 5 bases, the J end by 6 bases, with 11 bases between. The CDR3 loop is CASSTPTGEQYF. CDR3 nucleotides: TGTGCCAGCAGTACCCCCACGGGCGAGCAGTACTTC.

This rearrangement joins TRBV2 to TRBJ2-7, with a tentative D call TRBD2 (6 bases). The length of the CDR3 is 13 residues. Trimming removed 11 bases at V and 0 bases at J, with 14 bases between. Germline V gives CDR1 SNHLY, CDR2 FYNNEI. As DNA, the CDR3 is TGTGCCCCGGAACGGACTACCTCCTACGAGCAGTACTTC. Protein product: CAPERTTSYEQYF. The whole variable domain, filled in from reference TRBV2 and TRBJ2-7, reads EPEVTQTPSHQVTQMGQEVILRCVPISNHLYFYWYRQILGQKVEFLVSFYNNEISEKSEIFDDQFSVERPDGSNFTLKIRSTKLEDSAMYFCAPERTTSYEQYFGPGTRLTVT.

This clone was seen once. The rearrangement links TRBV20-1 to TRBJ2-7; D unresolved. This CDR3 is 10 amino acids long. The ends were cut back, 5 bases at V and 2 bases at J, with 4 bases in the middle. CDR1 and CDR2 (germline): DFQATT, SNEGSKA (reference sequence). The CDR3 sequence is CSAPTYEQYF. Written as DNA, the CDR3 is TGCAGTGCTCCTACCTACGAGCAGTACTTC.

The chain joins TRBV27 to TRBJ1-2; D gene uncertain. Germline-derived CDR1 and CDR2 are MNHEY and SMNVEV (reference sequence). The CDR3 extends over 14 amino acids. The germline V and J ends were trimmed by 7 bases and 4 bases, with 16 bases remaining between them. The CDR3 is CASTQMGSGYGYTF. In DNA, the CDR3 is TGTGCCAGCACCCAGATGGGATCAGGCTATGGCTACACCTTC.

The CDR3 is CASSGFPPKGSGEAFF. DNA of the CDR3: TGTGCCAGCAGTGGATTCCCGCCCAAGGGGTCCGGTGAAGCTTTCTTT. The chain carries TRBV25-1 and TRBJ1-1; D is perhaps TRBD1 (5 bases). V was trimmed by 4 bases and J by 7 bases, leaving 22 bases between them. This CDR3 comprises 16 residues. Germline V lookup: CDR1 MGHDK, CDR2 SYGVNS. The whole variable domain, remainder taken from reference TRBV25-1 and TRBJ1-1, is EADIYQTPRYLVIGTGKKITLECSQTMGHDKMYWYQQDPGMELHLIHYSYGVNSTEKGDLSSESTVSRIRTEHFPLTLESARPSHTSQYLCASSGFPPKGSGEAFFGQGTRLTVV.

V is TRBV5-1 and J is TRBJ2-1; 9 bases match TRBD2. The V gene end was trimmed by 4 bases and the J gene end by 1 base; junction bases not matched to a gene: 6. CDR3 length: 16 amino acids. The germline gives CDR1 SGHRS, CDR2 YFSETQ. The CDR3 DNA reads TGCGCCAGCAGCCCCTTAGCGGGGGCGTCCTACAATGAGCAGTTCTTC. Amino acid sequence: CASSPLAGASYNEQFF.

This clone showed up just a few times. The J gene is TRBJ2-7, the V gene TRBV4-3; D is perhaps TRBD1 (6 bases). The CDR3 loop spans 13 amino acids. Germline assignment: CDR1 LGHNA and CDR2 YSLEER. The V and J ends lost 0 bases and 5 bases respectively, with 8 bases between them. The CDR3, as DNA: TGCGCCAGCAGCCAAGATCAGGGGAACGAGCAGTACTTC. It encodes CASSQDQGNEQYF.

This chain uses TRBV2 with TRBJ2-5; the D gene is possibly TRBD2 (5 bases). The CDR3 is 12 amino acids. V shed 7 bases and J shed 4 bases, with 10 bases lying between them. The germline CDR1 and CDR2 sequences are SNHLY and FYNNEI. CDR3 residues: CASKASGETQYF. The CDR3 DNA sequence: TGTGCCAGCAAGGCGAGCGGAGAGACCCAGTACTTC.

The gene calls are TRBV7-8 and TRBJ2-7, with 10 nucleotides matching TRBD1. With V trimmed by 5 bases and J by 3 bases, 7 bases remained unmatched. The CDR3 spans 15 residues. The germline V gene has CDR1 SGHVS and CDR2 FQNEAQ. CDR3 protein: CASSNGQGGVYEQYF. In nucleotides, the CDR3 is TGTGCCAGCAGCAACGGACAGGGGGGAGTCTACGAGCAGTACTTC.